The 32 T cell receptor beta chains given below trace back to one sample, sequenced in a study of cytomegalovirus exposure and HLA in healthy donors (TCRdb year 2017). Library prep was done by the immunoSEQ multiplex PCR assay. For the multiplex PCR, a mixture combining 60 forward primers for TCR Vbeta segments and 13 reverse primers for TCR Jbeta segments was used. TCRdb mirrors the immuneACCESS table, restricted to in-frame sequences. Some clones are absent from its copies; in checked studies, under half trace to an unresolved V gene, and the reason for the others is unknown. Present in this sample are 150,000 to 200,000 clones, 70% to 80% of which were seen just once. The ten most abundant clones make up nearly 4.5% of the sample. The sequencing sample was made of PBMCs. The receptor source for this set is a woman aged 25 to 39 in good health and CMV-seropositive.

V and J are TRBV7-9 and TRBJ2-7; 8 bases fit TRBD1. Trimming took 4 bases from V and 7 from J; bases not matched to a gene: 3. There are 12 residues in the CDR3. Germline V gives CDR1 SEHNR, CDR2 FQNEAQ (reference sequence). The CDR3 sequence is CASSSGQGEQYF. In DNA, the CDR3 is TGTGCCAGCAGCTCTGGACAGGGAGAGCAGTACTTC.

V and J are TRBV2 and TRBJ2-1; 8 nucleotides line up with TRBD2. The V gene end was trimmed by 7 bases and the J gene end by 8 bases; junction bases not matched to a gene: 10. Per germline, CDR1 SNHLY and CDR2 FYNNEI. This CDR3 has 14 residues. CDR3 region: CASIESGGGDEQFF. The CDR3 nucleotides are TGTGCCAGCATAGAAAGCGGGGGCGGGGATGAGCAGTTCTTC.

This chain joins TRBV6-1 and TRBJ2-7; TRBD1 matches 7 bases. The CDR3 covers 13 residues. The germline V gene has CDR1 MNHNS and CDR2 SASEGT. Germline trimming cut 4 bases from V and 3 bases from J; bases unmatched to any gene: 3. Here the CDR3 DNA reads TGTGCCAGCAGTGTTAGACAGGGCTACGAGCAGTACTTC. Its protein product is CASSVRQGYEQYF.

DNA of the CDR3: TGTGCCAGCAGTAGCGGAAAATCCTACAATGAGCAGTTCTTC. This gives the protein CASSSGKSYNEQFF. The chain couples TRBV2 to TRBJ2-1; possible D gene TRBD2, 5 bases. Germline CDR1 reads SNHLY; CDR2 reads FYNNEI. Deletions cut 5 bases from V and 1 base from J, with 9 bases between. The CDR3 covers 14 residues.

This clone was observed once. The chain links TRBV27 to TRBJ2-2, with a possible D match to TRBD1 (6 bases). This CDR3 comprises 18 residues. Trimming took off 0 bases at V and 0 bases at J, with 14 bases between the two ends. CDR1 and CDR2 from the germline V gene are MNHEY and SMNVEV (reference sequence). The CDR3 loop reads CASSLSYRWTANTGELFF. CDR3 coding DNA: TGTGCCAGCAGTTTATCATATCGTTGGACAGCGAACACCGGGGAGCTGTTTTTT.

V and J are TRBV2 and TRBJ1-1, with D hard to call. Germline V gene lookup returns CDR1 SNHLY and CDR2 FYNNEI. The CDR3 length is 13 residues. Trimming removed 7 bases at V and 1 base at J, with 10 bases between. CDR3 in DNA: TGTGCCAGCATAAAGGACTCGAACACTGAAGCTTTCTTT. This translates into CASIKDSNTEAFF.

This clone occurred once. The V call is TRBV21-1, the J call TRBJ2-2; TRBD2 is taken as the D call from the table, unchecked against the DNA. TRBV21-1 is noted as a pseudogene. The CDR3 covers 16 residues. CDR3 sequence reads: CASSGTSGRSTGELFF. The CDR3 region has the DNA TGTGCCAGCAGCGGGACTAGCGGGAGGTCCACCGGGGAGCTGTTTTTT.

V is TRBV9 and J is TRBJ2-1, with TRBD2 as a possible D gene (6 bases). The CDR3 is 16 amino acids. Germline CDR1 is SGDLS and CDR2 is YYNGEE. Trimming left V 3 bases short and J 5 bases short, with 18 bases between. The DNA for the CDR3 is TGTGCCAGCAGCGCCACGGGACTGAGAGGAAACAATGAGCAGTTCTTC. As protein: CASSATGLRGNNEQFF.

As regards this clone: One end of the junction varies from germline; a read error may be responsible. CDR3 DNA: TGCGCCAGCAGCCGGGACAGCGTATCCTACGGGCAGTACTTC. Protein product: CASSRDSVSYGQYF. The J gene is TRBJ2-7, the V gene TRBV5-1, with 7 bases that match TRBD1. CDR3 length: 14 amino acids. Per the germline V gene, CDR1 is SGHRS and CDR2 is YFSETQ.

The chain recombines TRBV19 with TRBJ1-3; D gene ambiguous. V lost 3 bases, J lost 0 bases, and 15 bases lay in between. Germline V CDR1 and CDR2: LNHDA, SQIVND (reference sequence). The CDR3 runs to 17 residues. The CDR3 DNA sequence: TGTGCCAGTAGTATCGGGTGGATTCTTGACTCTGGAAACACCATATATTTT. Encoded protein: CASSIGWILDSGNTIYF.

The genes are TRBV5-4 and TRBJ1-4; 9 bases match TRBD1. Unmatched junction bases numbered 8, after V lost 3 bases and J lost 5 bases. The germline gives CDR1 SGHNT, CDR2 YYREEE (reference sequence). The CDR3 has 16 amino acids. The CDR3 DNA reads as TGTGCCAGCAGCTATGGGACAGGGATGAACAATGAAAAACTGTTTTTT. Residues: CASSYGTGMNNEKLFF. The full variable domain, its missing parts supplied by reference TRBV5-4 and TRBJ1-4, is ETGVTQSPTHLIKTRGQQVTLRCSSQSGHNTVSWYQQALGQGPQFIFQYYREEENGRGNFPPRFSGLQFPNYSSELNVNALELDDSALYLCASSYGTGMNNEKLFFGSGTQLSVL.

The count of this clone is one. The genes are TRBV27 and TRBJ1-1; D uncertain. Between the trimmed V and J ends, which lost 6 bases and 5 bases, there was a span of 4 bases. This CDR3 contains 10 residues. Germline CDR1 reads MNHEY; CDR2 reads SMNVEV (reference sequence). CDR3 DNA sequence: TGTGCCAGCAGCCATACTGAAGCTTTCTTT. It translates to CASSHTEAFF.

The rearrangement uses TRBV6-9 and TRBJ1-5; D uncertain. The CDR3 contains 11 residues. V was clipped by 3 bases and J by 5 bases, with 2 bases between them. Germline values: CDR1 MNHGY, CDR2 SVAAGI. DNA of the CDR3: TGTGCCAGCAGTTACGATCAGCCCCAGCATTTT. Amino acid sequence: CASSYDQPQHF.

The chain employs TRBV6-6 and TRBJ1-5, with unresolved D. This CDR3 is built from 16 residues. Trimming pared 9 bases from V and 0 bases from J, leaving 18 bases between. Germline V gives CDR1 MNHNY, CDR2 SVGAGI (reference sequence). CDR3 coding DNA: TGTGCCAGTCTACGCTCGATAGTTGATAGCAATCAGCCCCAGCATTTT. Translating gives CASLRSIVDSNQPQHF.

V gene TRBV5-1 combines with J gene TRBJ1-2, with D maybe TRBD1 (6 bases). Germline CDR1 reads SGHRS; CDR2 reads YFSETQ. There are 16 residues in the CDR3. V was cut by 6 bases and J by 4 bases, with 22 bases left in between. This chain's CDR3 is CASMEGGGPRAYGYTF. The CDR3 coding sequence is TGCGCCAGCATGGAAGGGGGGGGTCCCCGCGCCTATGGCTACACCTTC.

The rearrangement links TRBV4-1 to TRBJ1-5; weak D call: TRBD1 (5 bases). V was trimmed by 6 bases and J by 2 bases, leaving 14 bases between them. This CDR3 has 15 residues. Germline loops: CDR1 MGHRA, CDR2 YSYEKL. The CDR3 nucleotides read TGCGCCAGCAGACCAGGGATCGGACGCAATCAGCCCCAGCATTTT. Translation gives CASRPGIGRNQPQHF.

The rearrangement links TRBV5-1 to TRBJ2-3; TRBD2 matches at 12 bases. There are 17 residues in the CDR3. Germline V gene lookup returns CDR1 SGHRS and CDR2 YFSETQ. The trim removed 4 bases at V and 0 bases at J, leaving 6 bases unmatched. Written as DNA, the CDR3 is TGCGCCAGCAGCACCCGACTAGCGGGAGTCAGCACAGATACGCAGTATTTT. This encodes CASSTRLAGVSTDTQYF.

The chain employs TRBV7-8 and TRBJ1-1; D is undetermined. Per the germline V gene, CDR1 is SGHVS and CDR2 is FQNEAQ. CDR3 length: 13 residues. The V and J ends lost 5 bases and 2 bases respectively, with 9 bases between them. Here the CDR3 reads CASSPTQNTEAFF. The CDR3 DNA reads TGTGCCAGCAGCCCGACTCAAAACACTGAAGCTTTCTTT.

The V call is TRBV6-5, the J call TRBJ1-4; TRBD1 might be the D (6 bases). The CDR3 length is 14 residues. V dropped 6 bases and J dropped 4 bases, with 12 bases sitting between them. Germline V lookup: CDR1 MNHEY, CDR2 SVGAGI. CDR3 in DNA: TGTGCCAGCAGGAGACAGGAGAATAATGAAAAACTGTTTTTT. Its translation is CASRRQENNEKLFF.

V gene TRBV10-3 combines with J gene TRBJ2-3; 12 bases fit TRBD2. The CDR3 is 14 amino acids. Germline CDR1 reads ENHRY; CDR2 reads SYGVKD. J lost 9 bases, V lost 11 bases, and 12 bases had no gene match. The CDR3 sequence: CAAEGLAGRGTQYF. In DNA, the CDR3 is TGTGCCGCCGAGGGACTAGCGGGCCGTGGGACGCAGTATTTT.

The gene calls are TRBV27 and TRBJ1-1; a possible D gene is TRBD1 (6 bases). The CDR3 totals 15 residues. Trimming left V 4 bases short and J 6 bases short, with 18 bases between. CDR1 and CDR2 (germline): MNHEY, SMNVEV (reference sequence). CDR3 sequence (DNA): TGTGCCAGCAGTTCCCGGGCGGGGGAGGGGGCTGAAGCTTTCTTT. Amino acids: CASSSRAGEGAEAFF.

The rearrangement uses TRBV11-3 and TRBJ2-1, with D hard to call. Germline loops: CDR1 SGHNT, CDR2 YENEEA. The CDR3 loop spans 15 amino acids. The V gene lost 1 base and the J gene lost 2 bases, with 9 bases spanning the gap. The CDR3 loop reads CASSLGSIPYNEQFF. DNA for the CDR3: TGTGCCAGCAGCTTAGGGTCTATCCCCTACAATGAGCAGTTCTTC.

CDR3 DNA sequence: TGTGCCATCAGGGCCAGGGAGGACACTGAAGCTTTCTTT. Its translation is CAIRAREDTEAFF. This chain links TRBV10-3 with TRBJ1-1, with D maybe TRBD1 (5 bases). Germline CDR1 ENHRY, CDR2 SYGVKD. The CDR3 contains 13 residues. The ends were cut back, 6 bases at V and 3 bases at J, with 11 bases in the middle.

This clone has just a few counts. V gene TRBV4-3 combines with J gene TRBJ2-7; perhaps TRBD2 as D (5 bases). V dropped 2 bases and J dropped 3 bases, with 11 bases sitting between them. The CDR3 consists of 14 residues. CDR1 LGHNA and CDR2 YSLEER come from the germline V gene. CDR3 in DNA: TGCGCCAGCAGCCAACGGGTCCGGGGCTACGAGCAGTACTTC. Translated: CASSQRVRGYEQYF.

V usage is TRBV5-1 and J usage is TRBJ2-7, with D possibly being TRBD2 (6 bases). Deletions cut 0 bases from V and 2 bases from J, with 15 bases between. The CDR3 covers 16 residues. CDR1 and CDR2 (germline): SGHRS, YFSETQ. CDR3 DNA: TGCGCCAGCAGCTTGGCCCTGGCGGGGAACACCTACGAGCAGTACTTC. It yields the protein CASSLALAGNTYEQYF. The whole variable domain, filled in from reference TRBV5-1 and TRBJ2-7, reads KAGVTQTPRYLIKTRGQQVTLSCSPISGHRSVSWYQQTPGQGLQFLFEYFSETQRNKGNFPGRFSGRQFSNSRSEMNVSTLELGDSALYLCASSLALAGNTYEQYFGPGTRLTVT.

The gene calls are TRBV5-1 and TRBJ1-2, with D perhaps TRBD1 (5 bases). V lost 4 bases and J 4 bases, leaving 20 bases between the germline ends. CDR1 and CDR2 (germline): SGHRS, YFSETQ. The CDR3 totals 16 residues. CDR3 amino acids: CASSPRQRTTVYGYTF. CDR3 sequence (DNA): TGCGCCAGCAGCCCCCGACAGAGAACAACGGTCTATGGCTACACCTTC.

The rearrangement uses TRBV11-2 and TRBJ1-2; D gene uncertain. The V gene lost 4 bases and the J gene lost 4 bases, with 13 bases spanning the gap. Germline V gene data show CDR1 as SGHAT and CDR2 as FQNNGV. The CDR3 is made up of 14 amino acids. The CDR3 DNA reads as TGTGCCAGCAGCTCCGCTTTGGGCCTCTATGGCTACACCTTC. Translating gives CASSSALGLYGYTF.

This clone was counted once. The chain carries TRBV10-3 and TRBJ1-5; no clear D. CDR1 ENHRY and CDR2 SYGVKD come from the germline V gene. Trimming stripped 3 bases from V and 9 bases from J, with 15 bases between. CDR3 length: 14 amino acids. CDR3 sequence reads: CAISEGQNERPQHF. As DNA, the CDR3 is TGTGCCATCAGTGAAGGTCAGAATGAGCGGCCCCAGCATTTT.

Here the CDR3 reads CASSPGLSGNTIYF. The CDR3 nucleotides are TGTGCCAGCAGCCCGGGACTCTCTGGAAACACCATATATTTT. The chain carries TRBV6-1 and TRBJ1-3; tentatively, D is TRBD1 (5 bases). The V and J ends lost 6 bases and 0 bases respectively, with 9 bases between them. Per the germline V gene, CDR1 is MNHNS and CDR2 is SASEGT. This CDR3 contains 14 residues.

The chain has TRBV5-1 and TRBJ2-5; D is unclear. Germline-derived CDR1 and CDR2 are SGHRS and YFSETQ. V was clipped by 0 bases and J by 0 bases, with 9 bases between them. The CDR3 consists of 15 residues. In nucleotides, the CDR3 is TGCGCCAGCAGCTTGGGTGCCAGTTACCAAGAGACCCAGTACTTC. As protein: CASSLGASYQETQYF.

The chain's CDR3 is CASSPLGQGGYTF. The CDR3 DNA reads as TGTGCCAGCAGCCCGCTTGGACAGGGTGGCTACACCTTC. The rearrangement joins TRBV11-3 to TRBJ1-2; 8 bases map to TRBD1. The length of the CDR3 is 13 residues. Germline V CDR1 and CDR2: SGHNT, YENEEA. V lost 5 bases and J lost 7; bases outside the gene matches: 6.

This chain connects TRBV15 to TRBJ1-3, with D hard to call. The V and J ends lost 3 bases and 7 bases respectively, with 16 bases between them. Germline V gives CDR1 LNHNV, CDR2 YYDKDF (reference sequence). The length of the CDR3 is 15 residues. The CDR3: CATSRRDQPGNTIYF. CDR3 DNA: TGTGCCACCAGCAGGCGCGACCAGCCAGGTAACACCATATATTTT.